This T cell receptor beta chain was profiled in a study of vaccination and CD4 T cells after COVID-19. Background on the study: Comprising six males and four females, the convalescent participants counted two Hispanic individuals among them. Cultures acting as controls obtained a CEFX pool, an HIV-1 Nef pool, or no peptide.

Germline V lookup: CDR1 DFQATT, CDR2 SNEGSKA (reference sequence). V lost 4 bases to trimming and J lost 1 base; unmatched junction nucleotides: 9. The CDR3 is 18 residues long. Treatment specified: roughly ten-day PBMC culture with coronavirus spike peptide pools or control peptides (ViraFEST assay). ViraFEST sequenced TCRs after peptide-pool expansion of antigen-specific T cells. An Oncomine TCR Beta short-read assay was used to sequence the DNA from cultured CD4+ T cells. Genomic DNA was extracted from cultured CD4+ T cells. TCRdb reanalysed the PCR reads using MiXCR and keeps one entry per CDR3 protein. The repertoire includes roughly 16,000 distinct CDR3 sequences, 44% of them detected once, and 3.5% to 4% sits in the top ten. In the case of this clonotype: Its antigen remains unidentified.

This sequence joins TRBV20-1 and TRBJ2-1, with TRBD2 matching over 14 bases. This receptor was taken from a human donor who had recovered from COVID-19. The sample taken for sequencing was CD4+ T cells from blood, cultured in vitro. The chain's CDR3 is CSANGLAGGGGSYNEQFF. The DNA of the CDR3 is TGCAGTGCTAACGGACTAGCGGGAGGAGGGGGGTCCTACAATGAGCAGTTCTTC.